The entry below describes one TCR beta chain. No antigen is known for it. Germline-derived CDR1 and CDR2 are MDHEN and SYDVKM. This CDR3 is built from 14 residues. The J segment lost 8 bases and the V segment lost 7 bases, leaving 9 bases of the junction unmatched. These data originate in a study of siplizumab effects on memory and regulatory T cells. Broader study findings: Naive T cells apparently outstripped memory cells in diversity and seemed major alloresponse contributors. In controls, around 30% of mappable alloreactive CD4+ clones were Treg-derived on average, versus roughly 63% with siplizumab. Only a minority of proliferating CD4+ or CD8+ clones had an assignable naive or memory phenotype, with roughly 80-96% lacking one.

Data came from immunoSEQ multiplex PCR; TCRdb stores just in-frame clones and leaves some out. Here the sample spans 80,000 to 130,000 clones, about 93% being singletons. Sequencing input: Tregs sorted from blood. The sequence was obtained from a human donor in good health. The chain recombines TRBV28 with TRBJ2-7; TRBD2 matches at 12 bases. In DNA form, the CDR3 reads TGTGCCAGCAAAACTACTAGCGGGAGGATGAAGCAGTACTTC. Translating it yields CASKTTSGRMKQYF.